The 20 T cell receptor beta chains reported below all come from one sample, sequenced in a study of cytomegalovirus exposure and HLA in healthy donors. The PCR contained 60 Vbeta and 13 Jbeta primers. The data were produced by immunoSEQ multiplex PCR, yet TCRdb's version contains in-frame clones alone and is incomplete. Here the sample spans about 140,000 clones, over 70% being singletons. Sequenced sample: PBMCs. These receptor sequences come from a male donor in good health and CMV-seronegative.

This rearrangement joins TRBV11-2 to TRBJ1-1, with TRBD1 matching over 7 bases. Germline lookup yields CDR1 SGHAT and CDR2 FQNNGV. CDR3 size: 13 residues. J was trimmed by 9 bases and V by 6 bases; bases with no gene match: 10. The CDR3 sequence: CASRGTASDQAFF. Here the CDR3 DNA reads TGTGCCAGCAGAGGGACAGCGAGCGATCAAGCTTTCTTT.

The chain carries TRBV5-5 and TRBJ1-1; D is ambiguous. V was cut by 2 bases and J by 1 base, with 15 bases left in between. There are 16 residues in the CDR3. CDR1 is SGHKS, CDR2 YYEKEE, per germline (reference sequence). In DNA, the CDR3 is TGTGCCAGCAGCTTCGGGGTGGACGGCGAGAACACTGAAGCTTTCTTT. Translation gives CASSFGVDGENTEAFF. Using reference TRBV5-5 and TRBJ1-1 for the parts outside the CDR3, the full variable domain is DAGVTQSPTHLIKTRGQQVTLRCSPISGHKSVSWYQQVLGQGPQFIFQYYEKEERGRGNFPDRFSARQFPNYSSELNVNALLLGDSALYLCASSFGVDGENTEAFFGQGTRLTVV.

The gene calls are TRBV5-1 and TRBJ1-2; 11 nucleotides line up with TRBD1. This CDR3 spans 14 amino acids. Germline loops: CDR1 SGHRS, CDR2 YFSETQ. The J segment lost 7 bases and the V segment lost 5 bases, leaving 7 bases of the junction unmatched. The chain's CDR3 is CASRMGQGVSGYTF. In DNA form, the CDR3 reads TGCGCCAGCAGGATGGGACAGGGGGTGTCTGGCTACACCTTC.

The chain uses TRBV18 and TRBJ2-7; D gene uncertain. The CDR3 length is 13 residues. Trimming took 3 bases from V and 2 from J, leaving 8 bases between them. CDR1 KGHSH and CDR2 LQKENI come from the germline V gene. The CDR3 reads CASSPQVPYEQYF. CDR3 DNA: TGTGCCAGCTCACCCCAGGTCCCCTACGAGCAGTACTTC.

The rearrangement uses TRBV4-2 and TRBJ1-2, with D perhaps TRBD1 (6 bases). This CDR3 comprises 16 residues. V shed 0 bases and J shed 5 bases, with 16 bases lying between them. The V gene's germline CDR1 is LGHNA and CDR2 YNFKEQ. In DNA form, the CDR3 reads TGTGCCAGCAGCCAAGATGTGAACAGGGAAGGATATGGCTACACCTTC. As protein: CASSQDVNREGYGYTF.

The chain couples TRBV30 to TRBJ1-1; tentatively, D is TRBD1 (6 bases). The CDR3 is 13 residues long. Trimming cost V 0 bases and J 5 bases, with 10 bases left between them. Germline V lookup: CDR1 GTSNPN, CDR2 SVGIG (reference sequence). CDR3 region: CAWSVLGGTEAFF. The DNA for the CDR3 is TGTGCCTGGAGTGTACTAGGGGGTACTGAAGCTTTCTTT.

The genes are TRBV12-5 and TRBJ1-1; TRBD1 matches at 12 bases. The CDR3 covers 19 residues. The J segment lost 5 bases and the V segment lost 4 bases, leaving 17 bases of the junction unmatched. Germline CDR1 reads LGHNT; CDR2 reads FRNRAP. CDR3 sequence (DNA): TGTGCTAGTGGTTCGACACCATCCGGGACAGGGGGCAATCTTACTGAAGCTTTCTTT. Translating gives CASGSTPSGTGGNLTEAFF.

The rearrangement joins TRBV28 to TRBJ2-5; the match to TRBD1 covers 8 bases. The better agreement between TRBJ2-7 and the DNA end casts doubt on the J call. In germline, CDR1 is MDHEN, CDR2 SYDVKM. The CDR3 consists of 15 residues. CDR3 DNA: TGTGCCAGCATTCCTACAGGACAGGGCAGGTACGAGCAGTACTTC. Translating it yields CASIPTGQGRYEQYF.

This rearrangement joins TRBV6-1 to TRBJ1-4; 8 bases align to TRBD1. Germline V gene lookup returns CDR1 MNHNS and CDR2 SASEGT. After removal of 7 bases from V and 6 bases from J, the junction contained 10 bases not matched to a gene. CDR3 size: 15 residues. The CDR3: CASTRRQGIDEKLFF. The CDR3 nucleotides are TGTGCCAGCACACGGCGACAGGGGATAGATGAAAAACTGTTTTTT.

The chain combines TRBV5-6 with TRBJ2-3, with 8 bases fitting TRBD1. This CDR3 is 17 amino acids long. V trimming: 5 bases; J trimming: 3 bases; junction bases outside the gene matches: 14. CDR1 SGHDT and CDR2 YYEEEE come from the germline V gene. CDR3 sequence reads: CASSFPGQVYGTDTQYF. CDR3 DNA: TGTGCCAGCAGTTTTCCGGGACAGGTATACGGGACAGATACGCAGTATTTT. Full variable domain (remainder filled in from reference TRBV5-6 and TRBJ2-3): DAGVTQSPTHLIKTRGQQVTLRCSPKSGHDTVSWYQQALGQGPQFIFQYYEEEERQRGNFPDRFSGHQFPNYSSELNVNALLLGDSALYLCASSFPGQVYGTDTQYFGPGTRLTVL.

The table lists this clone with a few counts. The chain carries TRBV6-6 and TRBJ1-1; D is undetermined. Germline V gene sequence: CDR1 MNHNY, CDR2 SVGAGI (reference sequence). CDR3 size: 13 residues. The V gene lost 0 bases and the J gene lost 4 bases, with 6 bases spanning the gap. The CDR3 protein is CASSYSTGTEAFF. For the CDR3, the DNA is TGTGCCAGCAGTTACTCGACGGGCACTGAAGCTTTCTTT.

This clone was seen a handful of times. The V call is TRBV5-6, the J call TRBJ2-1, with D perhaps matching TRBD1 (5 bases). The CDR3 spans 13 residues. Trimming removed 1 base at V and 3 bases at J, with 5 bases between. Germline V gives CDR1 SGHDT, CDR2 YYEEEE. CDR3 region: CASSLRGYNEQFF. CDR3 in DNA: TGTGCCAGCAGCTTGAGGGGCTACAATGAGCAGTTCTTC.

V is TRBV4-3 and J is TRBJ1-6, with TRBD1 matching over 9 bases. Germline trimming cut 0 bases from V and 10 bases from J; bases unmatched to any gene: 4. Per germline, CDR1 LGHNA and CDR2 YSLEER. The CDR3 has 15 amino acids. The CDR3 DNA reads as TGCGCCAGCAGCCAAGAGGGGGACAGGGTCTCACCCCTCCACTTT. This codes for CASSQEGDRVSPLHF.

V is TRBV12-2 and J is TRBJ2-5; the table's D call of TRBD1 was not tested on the DNA. The J call is in doubt because the DNA end fits TRBJ2-7 better. TRBV12-2 is listed as a pseudogene. This CDR3 comprises 16 residues. Written as DNA, the CDR3 is TGTGCAAGTCGCTTAGCCGAGGACAGGGAGGTGAACGAGCAGTACTTC. Protein sequence: CASRLAEDREVNEQYF.

The V call is TRBV2, the J call TRBJ2-7; TRBD1 is a possible D gene (7 bases). Germline loops: CDR1 SNHLY, CDR2 FYNNEI. The V and J ends lost 1 base and 2 bases respectively, with 12 bases between them. This CDR3 has 15 amino acids. This CDR3 is CASSEGGRGAYEQYF. Here the CDR3 DNA reads TGTGCCAGCAGTGAAGGTGGCAGGGGGGCCTACGAGCAGTACTTC.

The V and J genes are TRBV28 and TRBJ1-2; D is unclear. Trimming removed 1 base at V and 7 bases at J, with 7 bases between. There are 12 residues in the CDR3. Germline CDR1 and CDR2: MDHEN and SYDVKM. The CDR3 loop reads CASSLSQSGYTF. DNA for the CDR3: TGTGCCAGCAGTTTATCACAGAGTGGCTACACCTTC.

The chain couples TRBV7-2 to TRBJ2-3; 16 bases agree with TRBD2. Looked up from germline, CDR1 is SGHTA and CDR2 is FQGNSA. V was pared by 5 bases and J by 3 bases, with 8 bases of the junction left unmatched. This CDR3 is 18 amino acids long. CDR3: CASSDGTSGGGWTDTQYF. CDR3 in DNA: TGTGCCAGCAGCGACGGGACTAGCGGGGGGGGGTGGACAGATACGCAGTATTTT.

The chain recombines TRBV6-5 with TRBJ1-1, with D perhaps matching TRBD1 (6 bases). Trimming stripped 1 base from V and 6 bases from J, with 12 bases between. The CDR3 is made up of 14 amino acids. Germline CDR1 and CDR2: MNHEY and SVGAGI. The CDR3 coding sequence is TGTGCCAGCAGTTACTGGACGGGGGGCCCTGAAGCTTTCTTT. Amino acid sequence: CASSYWTGGPEAFF.

There are a few counts of this clone. The chain recombines TRBV19 with TRBJ2-1; D not certain. Trimming removed 6 bases at V and 0 bases at J, with 6 bases between. Germline CDR1 and CDR2: LNHDA and SQIVND (reference sequence). This CDR3 spans 13 amino acids. The CDR3 DNA reads TGTGCCAGTAGGACGGGCTCCTACAATGAGCAGTTCTTC. As protein: CASRTGSYNEQFF.

V is TRBV29-1 and J is TRBJ2-5, with TRBD2 identical over 8 bases. The J call may be in error: the DNA end matches TRBJ2-7 better. Germline values: CDR1 SQVTM, CDR2 ANQGSEA. The CDR3 consists of 14 residues. CDR3 amino acids: CTPPGGGKGYEQYF. The CDR3 bases are TGCACCCCCCCCGGGGGGGGGAAAGGCTACGAGCAGTACTTC.